One sample yielded the 2 T cell receptor beta chains listed below, sequenced in a study of cytomegalovirus exposure and HLA in healthy donors. Primers included in the PCR were 60 Vbeta and 13 Jbeta primers. Assay used: immunoSEQ multiplex PCR; TCRdb lists only in-frame clones, some missing. The table records about 160,000 clones, approximately 72% of them present only once. The material sequenced was PBMCs. These TCRs come from a female donor in good health and CMV-seronegative.

This clone occurred a few times. The V call is TRBV7-6, the J call TRBJ2-7; D remains unclear. The ends were cut back, 5 bases at V and 0 bases at J, with 11 bases in the middle. This CDR3 comprises 14 residues. Germline V gene lookup returns CDR1 SGHVS and CDR2 FNYEAQ. The CDR3 loop reads CASSLEESSYEQYF. In DNA, the CDR3 is TGTGCCAGCAGCCTAGAAGAGAGCTCCTACGAGCAGTACTTC.

The chain uses TRBV19 and TRBJ2-2, with 7 nucleotides matching TRBD2. With 5 bases clipped from V and 0 bases from J, the junction kept 15 bases outside the gene matches. The CDR3 extends over 19 amino acids. The germline V gene has CDR1 LNHDA and CDR2 SQIVND (reference sequence). The CDR3 reads CASSRSSLIRGANTGELFF. CDR3 DNA sequence: TGTGCCAGTAGTCGATCCTCCCTGATTCGGGGGGCGAACACCGGGGAGCTGTTTTTT.